The rows below give T cell receptor beta chains drawn from one sample of a study of immune evolution from preneoplasia to lung adenocarcinoma. Profiling relied on immunoSEQ multiplex PCR, and the TCRdb table lists in-frame clones only, not all of them. The sample contains approximately 4,800 clones, about 83% of which appear only once. Specimen: FFPE lung adenocarcinoma in situ tissue. The receptors come from a person aged 65 to 85 with lung adenocarcinoma. Both conserved end residues are part of each CDR3. Each record gives: J gene, D gene, clone size, CDR3 length, V gene, CDR3 DNA, CDR3 protein. The D gene is left open where the match is weak. The size field is filled for only some rows; it gives once, few, many or a size class.

J: TRBJ2-3
D: .
size: few
length: 15
V: TRBV18
DNA: TGTGCCAGCTCACCGTCCAGGGGAGGTACAGATACGCAGTATTTT
CDR3: CASSPSRGGTDTQYF

J: TRBJ2-1
D: TRBD2
size: .
length: 15
V: TRBV7-3
DNA: TGTGCCAGCAGCTCCCCGGCTAGCGGGAGTAATGAGCAGTTCTTC
CDR3: CASSSPASGSNEQFF

J: TRBJ1-1
D: .
size: .
length: 13
V: TRBV27
DNA: TGTGCCAGCAGTCCTTTACCGAACACTGAAGCTTTCTTT
CDR3: CASSPLPNTEAFF

J: TRBJ2-7
D: TRBD1
size: .
length: 12
V: TRBV10-3
DNA: TGTGCCATCAGTGCCTCAGGGGGCGGGCAGTACTTC
CDR3: CAISASGGGQYF

J: TRBJ1-2
D: .
size: .
length: 13
V: TRBV10-3
DNA: TGTGCCATCAGTGAGTCGGGGAACTATGGCTACACCTTC
CDR3: CAISESGNYGYTF

J: TRBJ1-4
D: .
size: .
length: 13
V: TRBV9
DNA: TGTGCCAGCAAGAAAGCAACTAATGAAAAACTGTTTTTT
CDR3: CASKKATNEKLFF

J: TRBJ2-1
D: TRBD1
size: .
length: 14
V: TRBV11-1
DNA: TGTGCCAGCAGCCGGGACAGGACCTACAATGAGCAGTTCTTC
CDR3: CASSRDRTYNEQFF

J: TRBJ1-1
D: .
size: .
length: 14
V: TRBV18
DNA: TGTGCCAGCTCCCCTCCCGGCGGGATCACTGAAGCTTTCTTT
CDR3: CASSPPGGITEAFF

J: TRBJ1-1
D: .
size: .
length: 15
V: TRBV7-8
DNA: TGTGCCAGCAGCTTAGCTCGGACAGTGAACACTGAAGCTTTCTTT
CDR3: CASSLARTVNTEAFF

J: TRBJ1-2
D: .
size: .
length: 15
V: TRBV6-1
DNA: TGTGCCAGCACCGGACCGGAGGACATGAACTATGGCTACACCTTC
CDR3: CASTGPEDMNYGYTF

J: TRBJ2-1
D: TRBD2
size: .
length: 15
V: TRBV5-4
DNA: TGTGCCAGCAGCCCGGGGGGGAACGCGGGAAATGAGCAGTTCTTC
CDR3: CASSPGGNAGNEQFF

J: TRBJ1-1
D: .
size: .
length: 14
V: TRBV6-1
DNA: TGTGCCAGCAGCCAACAGGGACGGGACACTGAAGCTTTCTTT
CDR3: CASSQQGRDTEAFF

J: TRBJ2-1
D: .
size: .
length: 13
V: TRBV7-2
DNA: TGTGCCAGCAGCTTAGAGGCCATCAATGAGCAGTTCTTC
CDR3: CASSLEAINEQFF

J: TRBJ2-7
D: .
size: .
length: 15
V: TRBV27
DNA: TGTGCCAGCAGTCAACGAGGTTCCTTCTCCGGGGAGCAGTACTTC
CDR3: CASSQRGSFSGEQYF

J: TRBJ2-6
D: .
size: .
length: 15
V: TRBV6-5
DNA: TGTGCCAGCAGTTCAAAGGGGTCAGGGGCCAACGTCCTGACTTTC
CDR3: CASSSKGSGANVLTF

J: TRBJ2-3
D: .
size: .
length: 15
V: TRBV18
DNA: TGTGCCAGCTCACCAAATCAGGGGCGCACAGATACGCAGTATTTT
CDR3: CASSPNQGRTDTQYF

J: TRBJ1-1
D: .
size: .
length: 11
V: TRBV7-8
DNA: TGTGCCAGCAGTAGGACCCTTGAAGCTTTCTTT
CDR3: CASSRTLEAFF

J: TRBJ2-7
D: .
size: .
length: 13
V: TRBV18
DNA: TGTGCCAGCTCAACCGGACAGATCTACGAGCAGTACTTC
CDR3: CASSTGQIYEQYF

J: TRBJ2-7
D: TRBD1
size: .
length: 15
V: TRBV28
DNA: TGTGCCAGCAGGACGACAGGGCCCTACTCCTACGAGCAGTACTTC
CDR3: CASRTTGPYSYEQYF

J: TRBJ2-7
D: TRBD1
size: .
length: 16
V: TRBV7-2
DNA: TGTGCCAGCAGCTTAGATCGGACAGGGGGGACCTACGAGCAGTACTTC
CDR3: CASSLDRTGGTYEQYF

J: TRBJ1-1
D: .
size: .
length: 11
V: TRBV20-1
DNA: TGCAGTGCTGGACAGAACACTGAAGCTTTCTTT
CDR3: CSAGQNTEAFF

J: TRBJ1-4
D: TRBD1
size: .
length: 18
V: TRBV4-1
DNA: TGCGCCAGCAGCCAAATATTGGACAGGGGGCCTGGGAATGAAAAACTGTTTTTT
CDR3: CASSQILDRGPGNEKLFF

J: TRBJ1-5
D: TRBD1
size: .
length: 17
V: TRBV28
DNA: TGTGCCAGCAGTCCCGGGGACAGTGCCCTTTACAATCAGCCCCAGCATTTT
CDR3: CASSPGDSALYNQPQHF

J: TRBJ2-2
D: .
size: .
length: 17
V: TRBV9
DNA: TGTGCCAGCAGCGTAGCATACAGGGCCGTAGGCACCGGGGAGCTGTTTTTT
CDR3: CASSVAYRAVGTGELFF

J: TRBJ2-7
D: TRBD1
size: .
length: 15
V: TRBV5-4
DNA: TGTGCCAGCAGCGAGGCGCGGACAGGGCTCTACGAGCAGTACTTC
CDR3: CASSEARTGLYEQYF

J: TRBJ2-1
D: .
size: .
length: 13
V: TRBV7-3
DNA: TGTGCCAGCAGCTTAGGTCACTCCAATGAGCAGTTCTTC
CDR3: CASSLGHSNEQFF

J: TRBJ2-6
D: .
size: .
length: 15
V: TRBV6-1
DNA: TGTGCCAGCAGTGAAGCGTCCTCTGGGGCCAACGTCCTGACTTTC
CDR3: CASSEASSGANVLTF

J: TRBJ2-2
D: TRBD2
size: .
length: 18
V: TRBV2
DNA: TGTGCCAGCAGTGTCGGGACTAGGACCTTCACGAACACCGGGGAGCTGTTTTTT
CDR3: CASSVGTRTFTNTGELFF

J: TRBJ1-1
D: .
size: .
length: 13
V: TRBV7-9
DNA: TGTGCCAGCAGCTTTGGCCAGGCGGCTGAAGCTTTCTTT
CDR3: CASSFGQAAEAFF

J: TRBJ1-2
D: TRBD1
size: .
length: 13
V: TRBV5-1
DNA: TGCGCCAGTTCGACAGGGTTGGACTATGGCTACACCTTC
CDR3: CASSTGLDYGYTF